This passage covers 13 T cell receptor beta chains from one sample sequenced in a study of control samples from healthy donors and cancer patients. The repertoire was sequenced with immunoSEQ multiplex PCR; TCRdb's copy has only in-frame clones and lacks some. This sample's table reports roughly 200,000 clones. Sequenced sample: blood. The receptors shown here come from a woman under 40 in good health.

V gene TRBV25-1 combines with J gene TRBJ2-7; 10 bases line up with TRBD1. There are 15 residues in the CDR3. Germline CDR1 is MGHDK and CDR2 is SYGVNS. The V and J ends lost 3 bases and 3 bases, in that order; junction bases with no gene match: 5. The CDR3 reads CASSDPGTGVYEQYF. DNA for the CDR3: TGTGCCAGCAGTGACCCCGGGACAGGGGTCTACGAGCAGTACTTC.

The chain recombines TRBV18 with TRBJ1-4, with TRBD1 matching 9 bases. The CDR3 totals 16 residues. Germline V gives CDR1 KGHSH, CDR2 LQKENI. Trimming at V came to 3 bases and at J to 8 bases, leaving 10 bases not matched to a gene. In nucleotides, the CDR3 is TGTGCCAGCTCACCCCCCACGACAGGGGGAACGGAAAAACTGTTTTTT. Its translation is CASSPPTTGGTEKLFF.

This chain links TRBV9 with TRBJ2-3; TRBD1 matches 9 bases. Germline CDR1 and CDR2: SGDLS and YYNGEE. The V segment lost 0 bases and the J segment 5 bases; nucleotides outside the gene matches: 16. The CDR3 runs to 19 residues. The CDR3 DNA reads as TGTGCCAGCAGCGTAGAATTTTACCGGGACAGGGATATGGGAGATACGCAGTATTTT. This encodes CASSVEFYRDRDMGDTQYF.

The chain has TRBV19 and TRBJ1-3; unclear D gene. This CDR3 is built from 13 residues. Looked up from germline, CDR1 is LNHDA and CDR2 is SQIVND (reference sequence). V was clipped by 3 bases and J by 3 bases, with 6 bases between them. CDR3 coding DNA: TGTGCCAGTAGTATTGGGTTTGGAAACACCATATATTTT. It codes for CASSIGFGNTIYF.

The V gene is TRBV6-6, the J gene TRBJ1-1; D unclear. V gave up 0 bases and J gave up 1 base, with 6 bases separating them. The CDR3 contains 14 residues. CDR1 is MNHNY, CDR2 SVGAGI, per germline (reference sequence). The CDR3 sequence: CASSYSTKNTEAFF. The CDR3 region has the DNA TGTGCCAGCAGTTACTCCACCAAGAACACTGAAGCTTTCTTT.

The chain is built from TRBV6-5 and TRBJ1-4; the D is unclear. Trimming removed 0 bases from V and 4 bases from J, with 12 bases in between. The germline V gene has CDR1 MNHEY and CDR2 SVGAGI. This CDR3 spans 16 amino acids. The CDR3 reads CASSYSSGIDNEKLFF. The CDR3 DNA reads TGTGCCAGCAGTTACTCGTCCGGGATTGATAATGAAAAACTGTTTTTT.

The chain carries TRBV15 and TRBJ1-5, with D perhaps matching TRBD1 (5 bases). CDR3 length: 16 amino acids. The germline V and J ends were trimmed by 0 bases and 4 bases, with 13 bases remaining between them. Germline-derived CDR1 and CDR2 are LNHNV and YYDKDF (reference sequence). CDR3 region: CATSRDPQTVNQPQHF. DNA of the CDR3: TGTGCCACCAGCAGAGATCCACAGACAGTAAATCAGCCCCAGCATTTT.

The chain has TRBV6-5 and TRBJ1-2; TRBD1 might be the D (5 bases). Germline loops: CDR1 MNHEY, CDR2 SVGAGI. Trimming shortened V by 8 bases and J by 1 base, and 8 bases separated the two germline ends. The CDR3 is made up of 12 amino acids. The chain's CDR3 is CASRQGNYGYTF. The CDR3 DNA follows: TGTGCCAGCCGTCAGGGTAACTATGGCTACACCTTC.

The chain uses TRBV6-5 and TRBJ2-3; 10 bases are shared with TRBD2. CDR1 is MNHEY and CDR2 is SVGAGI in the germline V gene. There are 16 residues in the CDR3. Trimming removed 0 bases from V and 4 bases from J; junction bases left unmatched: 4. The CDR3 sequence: CASSYSAGGPSDTQYF. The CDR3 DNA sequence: TGTGCCAGCAGTTACTCAGCGGGGGGGCCTTCAGATACGCAGTATTTT.

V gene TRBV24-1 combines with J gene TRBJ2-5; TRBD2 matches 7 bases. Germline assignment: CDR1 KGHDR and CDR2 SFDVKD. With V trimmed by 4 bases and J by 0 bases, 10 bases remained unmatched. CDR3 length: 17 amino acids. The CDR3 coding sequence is TGTGCCACCAGTGACCCATTGGGGGGGAGGGACCAAGAGACCCAGTACTTC. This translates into CATSDPLGGRDQETQYF.

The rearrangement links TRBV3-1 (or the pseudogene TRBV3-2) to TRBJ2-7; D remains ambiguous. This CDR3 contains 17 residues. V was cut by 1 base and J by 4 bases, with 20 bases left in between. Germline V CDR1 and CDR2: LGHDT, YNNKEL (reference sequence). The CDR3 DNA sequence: TGTGCCAGCAGCCAAGCTCACCACCAACAAGGCCATTACGAGCAGTACTTC. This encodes CASSQAHHQQGHYEQYF.

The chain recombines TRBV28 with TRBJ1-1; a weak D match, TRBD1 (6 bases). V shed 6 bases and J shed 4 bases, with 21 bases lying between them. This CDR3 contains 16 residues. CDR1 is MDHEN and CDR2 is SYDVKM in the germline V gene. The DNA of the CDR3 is TGTGCCAGCAGCCCTCCCGAAGTACAGGGAACCACTGAAGCTTTCTTT. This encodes CASSPPEVQGTTEAFF.

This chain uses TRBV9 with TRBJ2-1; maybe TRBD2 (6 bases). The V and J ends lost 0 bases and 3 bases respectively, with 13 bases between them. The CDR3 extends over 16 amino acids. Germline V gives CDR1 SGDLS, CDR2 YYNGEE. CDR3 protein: CASSVAGTRYYNEQFF. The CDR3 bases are TGTGCCAGCAGCGTAGCCGGGACTCGATACTACAATGAGCAGTTCTTC.